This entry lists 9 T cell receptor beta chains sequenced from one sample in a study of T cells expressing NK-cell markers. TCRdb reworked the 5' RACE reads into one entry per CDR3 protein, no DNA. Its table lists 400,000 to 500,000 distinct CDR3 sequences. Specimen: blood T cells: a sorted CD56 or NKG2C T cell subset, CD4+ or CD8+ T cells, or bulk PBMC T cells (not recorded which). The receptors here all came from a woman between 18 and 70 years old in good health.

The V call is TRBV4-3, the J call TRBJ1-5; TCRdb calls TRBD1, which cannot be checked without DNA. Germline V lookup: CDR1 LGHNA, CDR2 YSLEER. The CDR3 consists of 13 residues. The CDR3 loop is CASSRDRGQPQHF.

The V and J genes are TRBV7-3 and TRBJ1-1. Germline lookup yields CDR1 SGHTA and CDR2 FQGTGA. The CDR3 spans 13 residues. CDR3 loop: CASSLGKNTEAFF.

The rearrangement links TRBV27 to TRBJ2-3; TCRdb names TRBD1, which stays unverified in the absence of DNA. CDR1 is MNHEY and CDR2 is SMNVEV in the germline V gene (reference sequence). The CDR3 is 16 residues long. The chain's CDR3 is CASSFSRDRGLDTQYF.

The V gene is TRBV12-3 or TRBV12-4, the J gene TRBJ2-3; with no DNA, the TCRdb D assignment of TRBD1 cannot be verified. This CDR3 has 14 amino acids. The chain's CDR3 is CASSSSGTTDTQYF.

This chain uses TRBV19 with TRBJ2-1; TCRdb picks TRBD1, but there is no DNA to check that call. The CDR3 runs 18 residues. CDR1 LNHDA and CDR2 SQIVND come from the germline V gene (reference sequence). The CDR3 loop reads CASIPGDRGLSSYNEQFF.

CDR3 residues: CASRTGTSGGQETQYF. The chain links TRBV5-4 to TRBJ2-5; TCRdb calls TRBD2, which cannot be checked without DNA. The germline V gene has CDR1 SGHNT and CDR2 YYREEE (reference sequence). The length of the CDR3 is 16 residues. The whole variable domain, remainder taken from reference TRBV5-4 and TRBJ2-5, is ETGVTQSPTHLIKTRGQQVTLRCSSQSGHNTVSWYQQALGQGPQFIFQYYREEENGRGNFPPRFSGLQFPNYSSELNVNALELDDSALYLCASRTGTSGGQETQYFGPGTRLLVL.

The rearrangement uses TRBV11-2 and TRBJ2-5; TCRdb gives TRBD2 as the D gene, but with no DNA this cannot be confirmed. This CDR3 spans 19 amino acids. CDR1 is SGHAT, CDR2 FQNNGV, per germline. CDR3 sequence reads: CASSPTGTSSRVRQETQYF. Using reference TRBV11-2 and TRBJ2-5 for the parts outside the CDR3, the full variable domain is EAGVAQSPRYKIIEKRQSVAFWCNPISGHATLYWYQQILGQGPKLLIQFQNNGVVDDSQLPKDRFSAERLKGVDSTLKIQPAKLEDSAVYLCASSPTGTSSRVRQETQYFGPGTRLLVL.

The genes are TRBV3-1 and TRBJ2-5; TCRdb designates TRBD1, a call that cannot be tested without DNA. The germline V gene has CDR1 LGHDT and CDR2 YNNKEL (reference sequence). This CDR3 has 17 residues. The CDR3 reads CASSRWVRDRAKETQYF.

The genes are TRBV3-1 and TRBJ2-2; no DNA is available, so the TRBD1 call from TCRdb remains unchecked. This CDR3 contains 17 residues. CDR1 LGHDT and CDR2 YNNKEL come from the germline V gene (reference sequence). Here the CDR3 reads CASSHGRGPSNTGELFF.